This TCR beta chain was obtained from a study of blood T cells in healthy people across ages (dated by TCRdb to 2015 to 2017). Context from the whole study: In model experiments, roughly one uniquely barcoded TCR beta cDNA molecule per two T cells was captured by template switching. Age-related changes in TCR beta repertoire diversity were measured in the study by deep sequencing normalized with unique cDNA molecular identifiers. Donors were grouped into four age groups: young (average roughly 17 years), middle-aged (39), aged (around 62) and long-lived (about 90). The study analyzed two additional independent replicas of 1 million unique cDNA reads from the same blood draw for two donors, one aged 18 to 30 and one aged 80 or older. Study-wide findings and limitations: A strong correlation was found between observed TCR beta diversity and the percentage of naive T cells measured by flow cytometry. The long-lived group showed more naive CD4+ T cells, fewer expanded clones and increased TCR diversity than the aged group, suggesting age selection. Because the CMV infection status of the donors was unknown, age-related changes in expanded clonotypes may potentially have been confounded. Estimates of total diversity from one million sequenced T cells were regarded as lower bounds and underestimates. Observed TCR beta diversity per million T cells fell roughly linearly with age, and a significant reduction was already apparent by age around 39. Conclusive comparison of naive and antigen-experienced compartments was prevented by the profiling of bulk unsorted PBMCs.

The CDR1 and CDR2 encoded by the germline V gene are LGHNA and YSLEER. Counted from cysteine to phenylalanine, this CDR3 has 17 amino acids. Only the CDR3 region is kept as DNA, spanning 51 bases read in frame from base 1. V loses 0 bases of germline sequence and J loses 0 bases, and the interval between the two ends is 12 bases. The table lists this clonotype with a count of one. The antigen it recognizes is unknown. No clone much larger than this one lies a single base away; base qualities are absent. Donors were 39 systemically healthy Caucasian individuals from Russia aged roughly 6 to 90 years. Each donor gave 8 to 10 milliliters of peripheral blood, drawn into EDTA-treated Vacutainer tubes. Ficoll-Paque density-gradient centrifugation was used to isolate PBMCs, with at least 7 million per sample. Total RNA, at least 6 micrograms per sample, was extracted from PBMCs with Trizol reagent. Naive CD45RAhigh/CD27high T cell percentages were measured by flow cytometry on a PBMC aliquot from every donor.

The method behind the library was 5' RACE. This sample was sequenced with an Illumina HiSeq 2500. A second roughly 6 to 12 cycle PCR used a sample-barcoded 5' primer and a J-beta primer mix. A unique molecular identifier was introduced onto each TCR beta cDNA molecule by a template-switch 5' adaptor carrying 12 random nucleotides. Each sample yielded at least 2.5 million CDR3-containing paired-end reads. First-strand cDNA synthesis was performed from all RNA using the Mint cDNA synthesis kit, with priming by a TRBC-specific oligonucleotide. After uracil-DNA glycosylase treatment, a first 18-cycle PCR used universal primers M1SS and BC2_uni_R on all cDNA. The published analysis was carried out like this. Normalization of each sample was performed by random selection of 1 million high-quality reads, each carrying a distinct molecular identifier. Instead of being binned into consensus sequences, reads that shared molecular identifiers were thrown out. CDR3 identification, clonotype clustering and error correction used MiTCR with a Q25 quality threshold and the strictest error-elimination algorithm. Lower-bound total TCR beta diversity was estimated with a nonparametric unseen species model using Euler transformation. Clones were called with MiXCR by TCRdb after fastp trimmed the public reads at Q25, and only in-frame beta chains were retained. Rows are combined by CDR3 protein, so each entry shows the most common genes and DNA. The V and J calls and clone size are TCRdb's, not the authors'. The sample contains hundreds of thousands of distinct CDR3 sequences, over 25% of them found a single time. Over 3.5% of the sample is held by the ten biggest clonotypes.

These data also featured in a second study, about T cells of mothers and their children. Drawing on the second study: Donors were nine systemically healthy Caucasian individuals: three mothers and their six children. cDNA synthesis consumed the entire amount of extracted RNA, loaded at about 1.5 ug RNA in each 15 ul reaction. In the second PCR, sample barcodes and 2-4 random nucleotides were introduced via the M1S primer. More than 9 million TCR beta CDR3 reads were obtained from each mother, and millions of reads were obtained from each child. In both related and unrelated pairs, thymic selection shapes the output of TCR recombination in a similar way, with inherited differences having only a minor effect. Normalized repertoire overlap was always found to be slightly, but never significantly, higher in related mother-child pairs than in unrelated mother-child pairs. No persistent microchimeric T cell clones were detected, at a sensitivity of roughly 93 clones per million clonotypes. In the study, deep NGS was used to compare the TCR beta repertoires of mothers and children, and features distinguishing related mother-child pairs from unrelated individuals were sought. On average, the children were around 11 +/- 4 years old, while the mothers were about 37 +/- 4 years old. Libraries were sequenced on Illumina HiSeq 2000 with 100+100 nt paired-end reads after adapter ligation with NEBNext reagents. Mother and child libraries were prepared a month apart and sequenced in separate runs to prevent cross-contamination. For each donor, between about 500,000 and 2,000,000 distinct TCR beta clonotypes were identified. Naive TCR beta clonotypes were estimated from low-frequency clonotypes matched to each donor's FACS-determined naive share, without sorting.

Input material: blood. The V and J segments used are TRBV4-3 and TRBJ2-4; no D gene can be assigned with confidence. This clonotype was obtained from a boy aged 2 to 10 in good health. The CDR3 amino acid sequence is: CASSQDYGTQAKNIQYF. Read as DNA, the sequence is TGCGCCAGCAGCCAAGATTACGGAACGCAAGCCAAAAACATTCAGTACTTC.